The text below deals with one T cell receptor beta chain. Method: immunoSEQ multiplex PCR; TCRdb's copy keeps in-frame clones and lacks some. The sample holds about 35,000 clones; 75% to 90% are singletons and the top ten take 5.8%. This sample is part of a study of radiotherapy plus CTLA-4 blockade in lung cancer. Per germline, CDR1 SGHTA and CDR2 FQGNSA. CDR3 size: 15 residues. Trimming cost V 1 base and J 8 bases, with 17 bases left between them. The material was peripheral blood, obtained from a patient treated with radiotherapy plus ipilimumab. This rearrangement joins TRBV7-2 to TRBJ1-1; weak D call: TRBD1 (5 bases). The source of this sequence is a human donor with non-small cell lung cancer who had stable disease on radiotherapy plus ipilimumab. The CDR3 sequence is CASSLEGFRRGEAFF. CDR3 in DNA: TGTGCCAGCAGCTTAGAGGGCTTTCGGCGGGGGGAAGCTTTCTTT. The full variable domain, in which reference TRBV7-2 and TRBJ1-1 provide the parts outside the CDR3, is GAGVSQSPSNKVTEKGKDVELRCDPISGHTALYWYRQSLGQGLEFLIYFQGNSAPDKSGLPSDRFSAERTGGSVSTLTIQRTQQEDSAVYLCASSLEGFRRGEAFFGQGTRLTVV.